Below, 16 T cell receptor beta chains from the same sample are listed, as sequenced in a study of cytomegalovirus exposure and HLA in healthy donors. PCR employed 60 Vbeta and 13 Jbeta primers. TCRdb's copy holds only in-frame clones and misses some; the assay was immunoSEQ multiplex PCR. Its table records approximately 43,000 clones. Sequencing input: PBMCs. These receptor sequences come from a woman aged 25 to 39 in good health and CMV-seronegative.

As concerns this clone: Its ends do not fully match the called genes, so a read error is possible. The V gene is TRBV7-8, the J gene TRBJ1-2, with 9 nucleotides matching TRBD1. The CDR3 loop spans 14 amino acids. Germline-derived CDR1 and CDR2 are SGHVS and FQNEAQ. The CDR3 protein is CASSLAGTGLGYTF. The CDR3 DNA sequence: TGTGCCAGCAGCCTAGCTGGGACAGGGCTTGGCTACACCTTC.

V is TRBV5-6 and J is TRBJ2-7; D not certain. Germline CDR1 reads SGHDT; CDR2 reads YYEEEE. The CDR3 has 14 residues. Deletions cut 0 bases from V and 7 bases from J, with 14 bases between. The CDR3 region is CASSLGAHYMEQYF. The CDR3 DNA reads TGTGCCAGCAGCTTGGGGGCACATTACATGGAGCAGTACTTC.

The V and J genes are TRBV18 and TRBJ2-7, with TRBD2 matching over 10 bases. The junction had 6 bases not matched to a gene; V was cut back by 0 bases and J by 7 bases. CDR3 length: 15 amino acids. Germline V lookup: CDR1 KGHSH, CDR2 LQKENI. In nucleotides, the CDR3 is TGTGCCAGCTCACCACCGGTTAGCGGGAGGAGGGAGCAGTACTTC. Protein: CASSPPVSGRREQYF.

CDR3 in amino acids: CASSQDRGTHNEQFF. DNA of the CDR3: TGTGCCAGCAGCCAAGATCGTGGGACTCACAATGAGCAGTTCTTC. The chain is built from TRBV14 and TRBJ2-1; the D gene is possibly TRBD2 (6 bases). The germline gives CDR1 SGHDN, CDR2 FVKESK. The CDR3 contains 15 residues. Trimming left V 0 bases short and J 5 bases short, with 11 bases between.

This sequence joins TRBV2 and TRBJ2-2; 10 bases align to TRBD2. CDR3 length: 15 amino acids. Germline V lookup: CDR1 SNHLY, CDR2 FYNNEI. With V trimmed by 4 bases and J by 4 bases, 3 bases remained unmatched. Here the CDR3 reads CASSGPSGSTGELFF. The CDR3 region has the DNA TGTGCCAGCAGTGGACCTAGCGGGAGCACCGGGGAGCTGTTTTTT. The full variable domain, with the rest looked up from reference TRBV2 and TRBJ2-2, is EPEVTQTPSHQVTQMGQEVILRCVPISNHLYFYWYRQILGQKVEFLVSFYNNEISEKSEIFDDQFSVERPDGSNFTLKIRSTKLEDSAMYFCASSGPSGSTGELFFGEGSRLTVL.

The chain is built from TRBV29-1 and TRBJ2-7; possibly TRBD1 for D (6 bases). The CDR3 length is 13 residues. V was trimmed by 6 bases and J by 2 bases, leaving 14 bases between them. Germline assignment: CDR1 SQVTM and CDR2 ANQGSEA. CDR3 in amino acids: CSVAPTGAYEQYF. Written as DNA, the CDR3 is TGCAGCGTAGCTCCGACAGGCGCCTACGAGCAGTACTTC.

As DNA, the CDR3 is TGTGCCAGCAGCTTAGTTTCTAGCGGGAGCCGGGTCTACGAGCAGTACTTC. Amino acids: CASSLVSSGSRVYEQYF. The rearrangement joins TRBV11-3 to TRBJ2-7, with 10 bases identical to TRBD2. V gave up 1 base and J gave up 3 bases; unmatched junction bases: 9. The CDR3 consists of 17 residues. In germline, CDR1 is SGHNT, CDR2 YENEEA. Supplemented by reference TRBV11-3 and TRBJ2-7, the full variable domain reads EAGVVQSPRYKIIEKKQPVAFWCNPISGHNTLYWYLQNLGQGPELLIRYENEEAVDDSQLPKDRFSAERLKGVDSTLKIQPAELGDSAVYLCASSLVSSGSRVYEQYFGPGTRLTVT.

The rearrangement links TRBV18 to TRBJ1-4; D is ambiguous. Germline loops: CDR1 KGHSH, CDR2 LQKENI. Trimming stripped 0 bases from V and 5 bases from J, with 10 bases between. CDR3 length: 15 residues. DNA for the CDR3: TGTGCCAGCTCACCACCCTCCAGGCTGAATGAAAAACTGTTTTTT. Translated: CASSPPSRLNEKLFF.

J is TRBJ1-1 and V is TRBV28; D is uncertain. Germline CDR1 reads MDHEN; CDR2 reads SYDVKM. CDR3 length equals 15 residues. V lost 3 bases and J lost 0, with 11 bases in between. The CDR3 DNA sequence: TGTGCCAGCAGTTTCCCTTATTCAGTGAACACTGAAGCTTTCTTT. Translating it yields CASSFPYSVNTEAFF.

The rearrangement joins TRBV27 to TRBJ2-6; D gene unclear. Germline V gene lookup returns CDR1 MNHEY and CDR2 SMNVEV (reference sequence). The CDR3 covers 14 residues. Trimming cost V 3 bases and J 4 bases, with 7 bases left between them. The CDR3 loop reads CASSLSLGANVLTF. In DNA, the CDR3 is TGTGCCAGCAGTTTGTCCTTAGGGGCCAACGTCCTGACTTTC. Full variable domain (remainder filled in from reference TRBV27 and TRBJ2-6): EAQVTQNPRYLITVTGKKLTVTCSQNMNHEYMSWYRQDPGLGLRQIYYSMNVEVTDKGDVPEGYKVSRKEKRNFPLILESPSPNQTSLYFCASSLSLGANVLTFGAGSRLTVL.

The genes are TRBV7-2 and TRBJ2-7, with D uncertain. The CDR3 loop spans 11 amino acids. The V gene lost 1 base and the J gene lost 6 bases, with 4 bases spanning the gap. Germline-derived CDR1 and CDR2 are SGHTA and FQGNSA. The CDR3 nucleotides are TGTGCCAGCAGCTTAGTCGGCGAGCAGTACTTC. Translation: CASSLVGEQYF.

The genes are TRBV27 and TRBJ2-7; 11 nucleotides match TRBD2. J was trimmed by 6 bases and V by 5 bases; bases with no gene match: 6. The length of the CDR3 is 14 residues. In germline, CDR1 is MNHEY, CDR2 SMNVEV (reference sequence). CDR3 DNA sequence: TGTGCCAGCAGTCTGACTAGCGGGACCGGCGAGCAGTACTTC. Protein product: CASSLTSGTGEQYF.

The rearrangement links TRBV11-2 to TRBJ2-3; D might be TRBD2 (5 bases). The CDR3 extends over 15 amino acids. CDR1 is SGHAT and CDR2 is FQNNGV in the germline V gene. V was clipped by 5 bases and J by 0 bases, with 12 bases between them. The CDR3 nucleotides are TGTGCCAGCAGCCCAGGAACGGGAAGCACAGATACGCAGTATTTT. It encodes CASSPGTGSTDTQYF.

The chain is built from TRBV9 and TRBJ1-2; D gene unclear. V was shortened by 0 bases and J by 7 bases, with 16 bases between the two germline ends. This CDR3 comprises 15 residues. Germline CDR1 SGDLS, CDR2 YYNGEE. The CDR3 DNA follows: TGTGCCAGCAGCGTAGTCCCTACCGAGGTCAGTGGCTACACCTTC. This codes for CASSVVPTEVSGYTF.

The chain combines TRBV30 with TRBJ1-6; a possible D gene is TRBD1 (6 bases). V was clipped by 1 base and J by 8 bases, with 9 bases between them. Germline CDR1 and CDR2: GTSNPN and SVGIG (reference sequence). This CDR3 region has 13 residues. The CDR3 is CAWSAQGHSPLHF. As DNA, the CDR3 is TGTGCCTGGAGTGCACAGGGCCATTCACCCCTCCACTTT.

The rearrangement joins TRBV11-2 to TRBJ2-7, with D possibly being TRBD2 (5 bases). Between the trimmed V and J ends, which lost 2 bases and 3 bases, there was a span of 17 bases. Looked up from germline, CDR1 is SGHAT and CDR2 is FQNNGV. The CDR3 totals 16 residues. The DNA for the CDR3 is TGTGCCAGCAGCTTATTTGGCCAAGCGGTGGGCTACGAGCAGTACTTC. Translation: CASSLFGQAVGYEQYF.